The 31 T cell receptor beta chains listed next were all sequenced from one sample in a study of neoadjuvant anti-PD-1 for oral cavity cancer. Only in-frame clones appear in the TCRdb table, and some are missing; sequencing was by immunoSEQ multiplex PCR. The sample has over 65,000 clones, around 85% seen once. Specified time point: after neoadjuvant nivolumab, at surgical resection. The sample here was PBMCs, taken after nivolumab (anti-PD-1) treatment. The receptors here all came from a person aged 40 to 85 with oral cavity squamous cell carcinoma.

The chain has TRBV27 and TRBJ1-5; possibly TRBD1 for D (5 bases). Trimming took 2 bases from V and 1 from J, leaving 6 bases between them. CDR1 is MNHEY, CDR2 SMNVEV, per germline (reference sequence). The CDR3 loop spans 14 amino acids. CDR3 sequence (DNA): TGTGCCAGCAGTTTAAGGGACAGCAATCAGCCCCAGCATTTT. Its translation: CASSLRDSNQPQHF.

The CDR3 DNA sequence: TGTGCCAGCTCACCGGACGCTCTGAACACTGAAGCTTTCTTT. This codes for CASSPDALNTEAFF. This sequence joins TRBV18 and TRBJ1-1; no definite D call. Trimming took 3 bases from V and 0 from J, leaving 8 bases between them. The CDR3 has 14 amino acids. CDR1 is KGHSH, CDR2 LQKENI, per germline. Full variable domain (rest looked up from reference TRBV18 and TRBJ1-1): NAGVMQNPRHLVRRRGQEARLRCSPMKGHSHVYWYRQLPEEGLKFMVYLQKENIIDESGMPKERFSAEFPKEGPSILRIQQVVRGDSAAYFCASSPDALNTEAFFGQGTRLTVV.

J is TRBJ1-2 and V is TRBV7-9; no clear D gene. The CDR3 has 15 amino acids. CDR1 and CDR2 (germline): SEHNR, FQNEAQ (reference sequence). Trimming removed 5 bases from V and 8 bases from J, with 21 bases in between. The CDR3 coding sequence is TGTGCCAGCAGCCCGGGCCGGGCCCGGCGTAAGGGCTACACCTTC. Its translation: CASSPGRARRKGYTF.

CDR3 sequence (DNA): TGTGCCAGCAGTTTCCTTCCCAACACTGAAGCTTTCTTT. Protein product: CASSFLPNTEAFF. The chain joins TRBV27 to TRBJ1-1; D uncertain. V lost 3 bases, J lost 2 bases, and 7 bases lay in between. Germline CDR1 and CDR2: MNHEY and SMNVEV (reference sequence). The CDR3 loop spans 13 amino acids.

CDR3 residues: CASSLAGSTDTQYF. The DNA for the CDR3 is TGTGCCAGCAGCTTAGCGGGTTCCACAGATACGCAGTATTTT. The chain combines TRBV7-8 with TRBJ2-3; D gene uncertain. This CDR3 has 14 residues. From germline, CDR1 is SGHVS and CDR2 FQNEAQ. Trimming removed 0 bases at V and 2 bases at J, with 6 bases between.

The CDR3 DNA follows: TGTGCCAGCAGCGCAGTTCGTCCCTTTTACGAGCAGTACTTC. This encodes CASSAVRPFYEQYF. V and J are TRBV7-9 and TRBJ2-7; D remains ambiguous. CDR1 is SEHNR, CDR2 FQNEAQ, per germline (reference sequence). CDR3 size: 14 residues. V lost 5 bases and J 4 bases, leaving 15 bases between the germline ends.

CDR3 DNA: TGTGCCAGCAGTAGGACTAGCGGGGGGTTCACAGATACGCAGTATTTT. It translates to CASSRTSGGFTDTQYF. The chain employs TRBV5-4 and TRBJ2-3, with TRBD2 identical over 14 bases. The germline V gene has CDR1 SGHNT and CDR2 YYREEE (reference sequence). Trimming took 5 bases from V and 2 from J; bases not matched to a gene: 4. The CDR3 spans 16 residues.

In its sample, this clone was seen once. The chain joins TRBV4-1 to TRBJ2-1; 7 bases align to TRBD2. The CDR3 length is 15 residues. The junction had 6 bases not matched to a gene; V was cut back by 3 bases and J by 4 bases. The germline gives CDR1 MGHRA, CDR2 YSYEKL. For the CDR3, the DNA is TGCGCCAGCAGCCAGCTGGGACTAAGATACAATGAGCAGTTCTTC. Translated, it gives CASSQLGLRYNEQFF.

The chain couples TRBV10-3 to TRBJ2-7; tentatively, D is TRBD2 (5 bases). Per the germline V gene, CDR1 is ENHRY and CDR2 is SYGVKD. The CDR3 consists of 12 residues. The ends were cut back, 4 bases at V and 3 bases at J, with 7 bases in the middle. The CDR3 reads CAISGESYEQYF. Written as DNA, the CDR3 is TGTGCCATCAGTGGGGAGAGCTACGAGCAGTACTTC.

The rearrangement links TRBV27 to TRBJ2-1, with a possible D match to TRBD2 (5 bases). Trimming left V 0 bases short and J 5 bases short, with 14 bases between. Germline CDR1 and CDR2: MNHEY and SMNVEV (reference sequence). This CDR3 is built from 16 residues. This CDR3 reads CASSLSGFGENNEQFF. The CDR3 DNA follows: TGTGCCAGCAGTTTATCGGGATTTGGGGAGAACAATGAGCAGTTCTTC.

The chain uses TRBV6-4 and TRBJ1-3; D unclear. Germline-derived CDR1 and CDR2 are MRHNA and SNTAGT. V was cut by 4 bases and J by 0 bases, with 10 bases left in between. There are 15 residues in the CDR3. The CDR3 spells CASSAPSISGNTIYF. CDR3 DNA: TGTGCCAGCAGTGCGCCAAGCATCTCTGGAAACACCATATATTTT.

J is TRBJ1-3 and V is TRBV4-1; D is perhaps TRBD1 (6 bases). Germline V gives CDR1 MGHRA, CDR2 YSYEKL. CDR3 length: 17 residues. V was trimmed by 6 bases and J by 0 bases, leaving 18 bases between them. CDR3 in DNA: TGCGCCAGCAGTAGGCTTAAACGGACAGCCTCTGGAAACACCATATATTTT. Translating gives CASSRLKRTASGNTIYF.

The genes are TRBV7-6 and TRBJ1-1, with D uncertain. Between the trimmed V and J ends, which lost 2 bases and 5 bases, there was a span of 9 bases. Germline assignment: CDR1 SGHVS and CDR2 FNYEAQ. This CDR3 spans 13 amino acids. CDR3: CASSLSGATEAFF. The CDR3 coding sequence is TGTGCCAGCAGCTTATCGGGAGCTACTGAAGCTTTCTTT.

The chain employs TRBV2 and TRBJ2-1; TRBD2 matches 9 bases. J was trimmed by 2 bases and V by 6 bases; bases with no gene match: 5. This CDR3 spans 15 amino acids. Germline V CDR1 and CDR2: SNHLY, FYNNEI. CDR3 nucleotide sequence: TGTGCCAGCAGGGGACTAGCTGGGGCCTACAATGAGCAGTTCTTC. Translating gives CASRGLAGAYNEQFF.

V and J are TRBV30 and TRBJ2-6; TRBD2 aligns across 7 bases. The CDR3 is 13 amino acids. From germline, CDR1 is GTSNPN and CDR2 SVGIG (reference sequence). The CDR3 spells CAYSGSGANVLTF. The CDR3 coding sequence is TGTGCTTATAGCGGGTCTGGGGCCAACGTCCTGACTTTC.

V and J are TRBV2 and TRBJ1-2; D unresolved. This CDR3 has 13 residues. The V end lost 3 bases, the J end lost 8 bases, and 13 bases lay between the germline ends. Germline loops: CDR1 SNHLY, CDR2 FYNNEI. CDR3 DNA: TGTGCCAGCAGTGAGGGAGGGTATGGCGGCTACACCTTC. Its protein is CASSEGGYGGYTF. The full variable domain, rest sourced from reference TRBV2 and TRBJ1-2, is EPEVTQTPSHQVTQMGQEVILRCVPISNHLYFYWYRQILGQKVEFLVSFYNNEISEKSEIFDDQFSVERPDGSNFTLKIRSTKLEDSAMYFCASSEGGYGGYTFGSGTRLTVV.

The chain links TRBV6-1 to TRBJ1-6; 9 positions match TRBD1. The CDR3 runs 15 residues. Germline V gene lookup returns CDR1 MNHNS and CDR2 SASEGT. Trimming cost V 5 bases and J 6 bases; bases outside gene matches: 5. For the CDR3, the DNA is TGTGCCAGCAGTTTTCCGGGACAGGGTAATTCACCCCTCCACTTT. Translation gives CASSFPGQGNSPLHF.

The chain couples TRBV28 to TRBJ2-3; 12 bases are a match to TRBD2. The CDR3 length is 16 residues. Germline V lookup: CDR1 MDHEN, CDR2 SYDVKM. The V segment lost 3 bases and the J segment 5 bases; nucleotides outside the gene matches: 6. The CDR3 bases are TGTGCCAGCAGTTTCGGGCTAGCGGGAGGGCGAGATACGCAGTATTTT. Protein product: CASSFGLAGGRDTQYF.

The chain carries TRBV19 and TRBJ1-4, with D unresolved. CDR1 is LNHDA and CDR2 is SQIVND in the germline V gene (reference sequence). The CDR3 contains 16 residues. Trimming cost V 0 bases and J 3 bases, with 11 bases left between them. CDR3 nucleotides: TGTGCCAGTAGTATAGACCTCGCGGCGTCTAATGAAAAACTGTTTTTT. Protein sequence: CASSIDLAASNEKLFF.

The rearrangement joins TRBV6-5 to TRBJ2-5, with D tentatively TRBD2 (6 bases). This CDR3 is built from 15 residues. Trimming stripped 4 bases from V and 3 bases from J, with 15 bases between. Germline CDR1 reads MNHEY; CDR2 reads SVGAGI. The CDR3 here is CASSLGGTRKETQYF. The DNA of the CDR3 is TGTGCCAGCAGTTTGGGCGGGACCCGAAAAGAGACCCAGTACTTC.

The chain employs TRBV11-1 and TRBJ2-2; TRBD2 matches 9 bases. Per the germline V gene, CDR1 is SGHAT and CDR2 is FQDESV (reference sequence). This CDR3 has 16 amino acids. Trimming at V came to 3 bases and at J to 5 bases, leaving 7 bases not matched to a gene. CDR3 amino acids: CASSFSSGSWTGELFF. The CDR3, as DNA: TGTGCCAGCAGCTTTAGTAGCGGGAGTTGGACCGGGGAGCTGTTTTTT.

The table lists this clone with a count of one. The chain uses TRBV4-1 and TRBJ2-3; TRBD2 matches at 8 bases. The V gene's germline CDR1 is MGHRA and CDR2 YSYEKL. V dropped 0 bases and J dropped 2; count of bases not matched to a gene: 10. The CDR3 has 18 amino acids. As DNA, the CDR3 is TGCGCCAGCAGCCAAGAAACCCCCGGGGGGGCGGACACAGATACGCAGTATTTT. Encoded protein: CASSQETPGGADTDTQYF.

This chain joins TRBV25-1 and TRBJ1-3; unclear D gene. Germline CDR1 reads MGHDK; CDR2 reads SYGVNS. This CDR3 has 15 residues. Trimming left V 2 bases short and J 4 bases short, with 12 bases between. The CDR3 bases are TGTGCCAGCAGTGAACTCGGGAACACCGGAAACACCATATATTTT. It is translated as CASSELGNTGNTIYF.

The rearrangement joins TRBV2 to TRBJ2-7; no clear D gene. The germline gives CDR1 SNHLY, CDR2 FYNNEI. The ends were cut back, 5 bases at V and 6 bases at J, with 17 bases in the middle. CDR3 length: 14 amino acids. The CDR3 coding sequence is TGTGCCAGCAGTTCAGCTCAACACCTCCTCGAGCAGTACTTC. This codes for CASSSAQHLLEQYF.

This clone was observed a few times. The chain is built from TRBV7-6 and TRBJ2-3; D call uncertain. V gave up 6 bases and J gave up 6 bases, with 16 bases separating them. Germline-derived CDR1 and CDR2 are SGHVS and FNYEAQ. This CDR3 spans 14 amino acids. The CDR3 here is CASRDPWTADTQYF. The CDR3 bases are TGTGCCAGCAGAGACCCCTGGACCGCGGATACGCAGTATTTT.

This chain connects TRBV4-1 to TRBJ2-3; D ambiguous. Trimming stripped 5 bases from V and 6 bases from J, with 12 bases between. The CDR3 loop spans 13 amino acids. Per germline, CDR1 MGHRA and CDR2 YSYEKL. CDR3 protein: CASSKTRQDTQYF. The CDR3 DNA reads as TGCGCCAGCAGCAAAACCCGTCAGGATACGCAGTATTTT.

V is TRBV5-4 and J is TRBJ1-3; 9 bases match TRBD1. The CDR3 is 14 amino acids. The junction had 3 bases not matched to a gene; V was cut back by 4 bases and J by 4 bases. Germline V gene sequence: CDR1 SGHNT, CDR2 YYREEE (reference sequence). The chain's CDR3 is CASSTGTGGNTIYF. The CDR3 region has the DNA TGTGCCAGCAGCACCGGGACAGGGGGAAACACCATATATTTT. Full variable domain (remainder filled in from reference TRBV5-4 and TRBJ1-3): ETGVTQSPTHLIKTRGQQVTLRCSSQSGHNTVSWYQQALGQGPQFIFQYYREEENGRGNFPPRFSGLQFPNYSSELNVNALELDDSALYLCASSTGTGGNTIYFGEGSWLTVV.

This clone was seen only a few times. This chain links TRBV5-6 with TRBJ2-5, with D maybe TRBD1 (5 bases). The length of the CDR3 is 14 residues. CDR1 is SGHDT and CDR2 is YYEEEE in the germline V gene. Trimming removed 0 bases at V and 3 bases at J, with 9 bases between. The chain's CDR3 is CASSLEGVKETQYF. The CDR3 DNA is TGTGCCAGCAGCTTGGAAGGGGTCAAAGAGACCCAGTACTTC.

This chain links TRBV6-1 with TRBJ1-1; tentative D call: TRBD1 (5 bases). V lost 4 bases, J lost 0 bases, and 12 bases lay in between. Germline CDR1 is MNHNS and CDR2 is SASEGT. The CDR3 has 15 residues. The CDR3 sequence is CASSVEGTMNTEAFF. The CDR3 nucleotides are TGTGCCAGCAGTGTGGAGGGGACTATGAACACTGAAGCTTTCTTT.

This clone was recorded only once. The V gene is TRBV5-1, the J gene TRBJ2-1; the match to TRBD1 covers 8 bases. V was clipped by 4 bases and J by 0 bases; unmatched bases: 6. Germline lookup yields CDR1 SGHRS and CDR2 YFSETQ. The CDR3 runs to 16 residues. The CDR3 here is CASSKQGERSYNEQFF. The CDR3 DNA follows: TGCGCCAGCAGCAAACAGGGGGAGCGCTCCTACAATGAGCAGTTCTTC.

This sequence joins TRBV5-1 and TRBJ1-3; D remains ambiguous. The CDR3 has 16 amino acids. CDR1 is SGHRS, CDR2 YFSETQ, per germline. The germline V and J ends were trimmed by 4 bases and 1 base, with 15 bases remaining between them. The CDR3 here is CASSVDSYSSGNTIYF. CDR3 DNA: TGCGCCAGCAGCGTAGACTCATACAGTTCTGGAAACACCATATATTTT.